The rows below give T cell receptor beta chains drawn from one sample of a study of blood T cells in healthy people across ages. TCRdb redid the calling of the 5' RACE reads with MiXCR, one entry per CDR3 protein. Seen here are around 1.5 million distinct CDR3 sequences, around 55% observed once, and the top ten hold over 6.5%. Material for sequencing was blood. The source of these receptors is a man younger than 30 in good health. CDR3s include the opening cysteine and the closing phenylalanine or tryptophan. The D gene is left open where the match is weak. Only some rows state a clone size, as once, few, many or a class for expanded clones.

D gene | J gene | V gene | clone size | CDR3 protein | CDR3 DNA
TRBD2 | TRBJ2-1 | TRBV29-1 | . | CSVEPWDGTSSSEKFF | TGCAGCGTTGAGCCCTGGGACGGGACTAGCAGTAGTGAGAAGTTCTTC
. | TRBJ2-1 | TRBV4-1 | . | CASSQKAPAHEQFF | TGCGCCAGCAGCCAAAAAGCCCCGGCACATGAGCAGTTCTTC
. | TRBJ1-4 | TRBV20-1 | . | CSARDRAPPEKLFF | TGCAGTGCTAGAGATAGGGCTCCGCCAGAAAAACTGTTTTTT
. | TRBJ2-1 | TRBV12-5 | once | CASGQPRGLYNEQFF | TGTGCTAGTGGACAACCTCGGGGACTTTACAATGAGCAGTTCTTC
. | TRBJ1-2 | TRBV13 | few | CASSLSAGVYGYTF | TGTGCCAGCAGCTTATCGGCAGGGGTTTATGGCTACACCTTC
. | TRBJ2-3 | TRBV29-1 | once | CSVAVWGAGDTQYF | TGCAGCGTTGCGGTGTGGGGGGCCGGAGATACGCAGTATTTT
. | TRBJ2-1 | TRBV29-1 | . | CSSGLNEQFF | TGCAGCAGCGGGTTGAATGAGCAGTTCTTC
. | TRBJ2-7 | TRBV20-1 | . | CSARSRESYEQYF | TGCAGTGCTAGATCCCGGGAGTCCTACGAGCAGTACTTC
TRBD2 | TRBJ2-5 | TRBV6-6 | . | CASSYSPAGGHETQYF | TGTGCCAGCAGTTACTCGCCAGCGGGAGGGCACGAGACCCAGTACTTC
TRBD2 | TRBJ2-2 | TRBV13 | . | CASSLAGLAGGFTGELFF | TGTGCCAGCAGCTTAGCGGGACTAGCGGGAGGCTTCACCGGGGAGCTGTTTTTT
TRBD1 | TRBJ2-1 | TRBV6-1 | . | CASSVGTGPLLEQFF | TGTGCCAGCAGTGTAGGGACAGGGCCCCTACTAGAGCAGTTCTTC
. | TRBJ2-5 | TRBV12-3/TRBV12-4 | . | CASSLSRMGEQYF | TGTGCCAGCAGTTTATCTAGGATGGGTGAGCAGTACTTC
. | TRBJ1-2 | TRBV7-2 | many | CASSLTAGDGYGYTF | TGTGCCAGCAGCTTAACCGCAGGGGACGGCTATGGCTACACCTTC
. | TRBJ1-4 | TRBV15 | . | CATSTRANNEKLFF | TGTGCCACCAGCACCCGAGCGAATAATGAAAAACTGTTTTTT
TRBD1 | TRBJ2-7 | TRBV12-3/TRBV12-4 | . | CATGTTGEQYF | TGTGCCACCGGGACGACAGGGGAGCAGTACTTC
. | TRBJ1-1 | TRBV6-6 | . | CASSYALEQAEAFF | TGTGCCAGCAGTTACGCCCTGGAACAGGCTGAAGCTTTCTTT